The text below deals with one T cell receptor beta chain. This specimen comes from a study of blood T cell repertoires in COVID-19. Study context: The United States, Italy and Spain supplied acute and convalescent COVID-19 samples. From T cells, B-cell-depleted T cells, or PBMCs came the material, which was cDNA or gDNA.

Original processing notes: Nucleated cell number was recorded as an estimate derived from reference gene primer amplification. Method: immunoSEQ multiplex PCR; TCRdb's copy keeps in-frame clones and lacks some. V, J and clone size are taken as reported in that table, and D and trimming were inferred from the DNA itself. Of around 140,000 clones listed, 75% to 90% are singletons. The CDR3 contains 15 residues. Trimming removed 4 bases from V and 0 bases from J; junction bases left unmatched: 4. Germline CDR1 and CDR2: SGHRS and YFSETQ. The specimen sequenced was peripheral blood. This TCR came from a man between 45 and 60 years old with active COVID-19. V gene TRBV5-1 combines with J gene TRBJ2-1, with TRBD1 matching over 7 bases. The CDR3 sequence: CASSPRQGSYNEQFF. CDR3 bases: TGCGCCAGCAGCCCGAGACAGGGCTCCTACAATGAGCAGTTCTTC.